The 5 T cell receptor beta chains listed next were all sequenced from one sample in a study of CD8 T cells in ankylosing spondylitis. Each CDR3 protein is one row after TCRdb ran MiXCR on the 5' RACE reads. The sample carries around 250,000 distinct CDR3 sequences, around 11% recorded once. The specimen sequenced was blood, either unsorted or a sorted T cell fraction (not recorded which). These receptors were taken from a male donor with ankylosing spondylitis or in good health (not recorded which).

Many counts were recorded for this clonotype. The V and J genes are TRBV9 and TRBJ1-2; D gene uncertain. This CDR3 spans 11 amino acids. CDR1 is SGDLS and CDR2 is YYNGEE in the germline V gene. V lost 7 bases and J lost 0, with 4 bases in between. CDR3 in amino acids: CASGANYGYTF. The CDR3 DNA reads TGTGCCAGCGGAGCTAACTATGGCTACACCTTC.

The chain carries TRBV2 and TRBJ1-2, with a weak D call TRBD1 (5 bases). The CDR3 length is 14 residues. Germline-derived CDR1 and CDR2 are SNHLY and FYNNEI. V lost 4 bases and J 3 bases, leaving 12 bases between the germline ends. CDR3 amino acids: CASSGGVMDYGYTF. CDR3 in DNA: TGTGCCAGCAGTGGGGGGGTTATGGACTATGGCTACACCTTC.

This clonotype was observed at least ten times. The chain recombines TRBV6-1 with TRBJ2-1; D gene ambiguous. Germline-derived CDR1 and CDR2 are MNHNS and SASEGT. The ends were cut back, 2 bases at V and 8 bases at J, with 1 base in the middle. This CDR3 is 10 amino acids long. The chain's CDR3 is CASSEHEQFF. CDR3 sequence (DNA): TGTGCCAGCAGTGAACATGAGCAGTTCTTC.

A word on this clonotype: A much bigger clone sits one base away, suggesting this may be a read error. This chain joins TRBV5-4 and TRBJ1-2, with D perhaps matching TRBD1 (5 bases). V was clipped by 6 bases and J by 4 bases, with 25 bases between them. The V gene's germline CDR1 is SGHNT and CDR2 YYREEE (reference sequence). This CDR3 region has 17 residues. The CDR3 bases are TGTGCCAGCATCGTCGGAACAGGCTTAGTCGGAGGCTATGGCTACACCTTC. Residues: CASIVGTGLVGGYGYTF.

The chain employs TRBV5-1 and TRBJ2-7; D not certain. The CDR3 extends over 14 amino acids. V lost 3 bases and J lost 5, with 15 bases in between. Germline CDR1 and CDR2: SGHRS and YFSETQ. The CDR3 loop reads CASSWAEPPHEQYF. CDR3 nucleotides: TGCGCCAGCAGCTGGGCCGAGCCTCCTCACGAGCAGTACTTC.